In its sample, the clone carrying this T cell receptor (beta chain) was seen a few times. Antigen unknown. The CDR3 totals 14 residues. V was pared by 3 bases and J by 5 bases, with 14 bases between. The germline V gene has CDR1 SGHRS and CDR2 YFSETQ. Sequenced by immunoSEQ multiplex PCR; TCRdb stores in-frame clones only, minus some. The sample has 550,000 to 700,000 clones; less than 80% are singletons. The data were taken from a study of shared clonotypes between healthy human individuals. Whole-study findings and limits: When compared with the clonotypes that were shared by all four sorted-subset donors, the non-shared clonotypes turned out to have lower generation probabilities. When naive CD4 clonotypes were compared across a few donors, approximately 5% were shared.

The donors, healthy adults who were HIV-negative, had experienced no recent acute infections or vaccinations. CD45RA+ naive and CD45RA-negative memory subsets were separated from CD4+ cells. This chain uses TRBV5-1 with TRBJ2-5; maybe TRBD2 (6 bases). Sequencing used memory CD4+ T cells sorted from blood. The subset was: CD45RA-negative fraction. The receptor's source is a woman in her 30s in good health. This CDR3 is CASSSGSGGETQYF. In DNA form, the CDR3 reads TGCGCCAGCAGCTCCGGCAGTGGAGGGGAGACCCAGTACTTC.